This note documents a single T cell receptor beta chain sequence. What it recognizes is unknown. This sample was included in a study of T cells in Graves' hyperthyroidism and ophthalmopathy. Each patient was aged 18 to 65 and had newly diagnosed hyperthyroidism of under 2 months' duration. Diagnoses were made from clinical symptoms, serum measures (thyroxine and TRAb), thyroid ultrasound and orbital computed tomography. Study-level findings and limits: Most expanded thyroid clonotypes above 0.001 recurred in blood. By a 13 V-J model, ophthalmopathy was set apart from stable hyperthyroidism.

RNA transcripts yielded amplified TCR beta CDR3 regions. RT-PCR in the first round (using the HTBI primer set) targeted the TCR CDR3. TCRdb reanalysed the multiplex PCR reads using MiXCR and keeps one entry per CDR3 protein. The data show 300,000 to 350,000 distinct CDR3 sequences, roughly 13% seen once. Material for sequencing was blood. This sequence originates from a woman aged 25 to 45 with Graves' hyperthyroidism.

The DNA for the CDR3 is TGTGCCATCAGTGAGAGGGGACAGGTATATTCTAACTATGGCTACACCTTC. Amino acid sequence: CAISERGQVYSNYGYTF. This rearrangement joins TRBV10-3 to TRBJ1-2; 8 bases line up with TRBD1. The CDR3 is 17 residues long. The trim removed 2 bases at V and 0 bases at J, leaving 8 bases unmatched. CDR1 and CDR2 (germline): ENHRY, SYGVKD.